This TCR beta chain comes out of a study of type 1 and type 2 diabetes patients. Study summary: The cohort mixed type 1 diabetes, type 2 diabetes and nondiabetic donors. From PBMCs, CD4+ and CD8+ T cells were isolated by magnetic microbeads.

Germline V gene data show CDR1 as WSHSY and CDR2 as SAAADI. CDR3 length equals 15 residues. The study's findings and limits: Highly-expanded CD4+ clones were few in type 2 diabetes, median one, about 3.9% of reads. V and J gene usage correlated at roughly 0.97 between type 2 diabetes and control samples.

PCR was run on genomic DNA. A primer set of 30 forward and 13 reverse primers amplified the CDR3. TCRdb itself ran the multiplex PCR reads through MiXCR, one entry per CDR3 protein. The sample consists of some 250,000 distinct CDR3 sequences, roughly 44% of them appearing once. With regard to this clonotype: Its antigen remains unidentified. The junction and the germline gene differ at one end; a read error may be behind it.

The chain joins TRBV10-2 to TRBJ1-6, with D possibly TRBD1 on 6 matching bases. The specimen sequenced was peripheral blood mononuclear cells (PBMCs). The source of this sequence is a man between 18 and 35 years old with type 2 diabetes. The CDR3 here is CASSYWGGWGSPLHF. The CDR3 nucleotides are TGTGCCAGCAGTTACTGGGGGGGCTGGGGTTCACCCCTCCACTTT.